What follows are 29 T cell receptor beta chains derived from one specimen sequenced in a study of blood T cell repertoires in COVID-19. Data came from immunoSEQ multiplex PCR; TCRdb stores just in-frame clones and leaves some out. Of around 370,000 clones in the sample, more than 75% are singletons; the top ten hold 1.2%. Sequencing input: PBMCs or T cells enriched from blood (not recorded which). Every receptor here comes from a woman aged 18-35 years who had recovered from COVID-19.

V and J are TRBV5-5 and TRBJ2-2, with a weak D call TRBD1 (6 bases). The germline V gene encodes CDR1 SGHKS and CDR2 YYEKEE (reference sequence). V shed 4 bases and J shed 5 bases, with 18 bases lying between them. The CDR3 has 16 residues. CDR3 amino acids: CASSTLQGQGTGELFF. For the CDR3, the DNA is TGTGCCAGCAGCACATTACAGGGCCAAGGAACCGGGGAGCTGTTTTTT.

The CDR3 DNA follows: TGTGCCATCAGTGGCACCGACAGGCTGAACACCGGGGAGCTGTTTTTT. It codes for CAISGTDRLNTGELFF. The J gene is TRBJ2-2, the V gene TRBV10-3, with D possibly TRBD1 on 6 matching bases. The germline gives CDR1 ENHRY, CDR2 SYGVKD. Trimming took off 4 bases at V and 1 base at J, with 13 bases between the two ends. The CDR3 sequence is 16 residues long.

The chain links TRBV6-2 or TRBV6-3 to TRBJ1-5; 8 bases align to TRBD1. CDR3 length: 16 amino acids. V shed 6 bases and J 13 bases; nucleotides not matched to a gene: 20. Germline CDR1 is MNHEY and CDR2 is SVGEGT. The CDR3 DNA reads as TGTGCCAGCAGCCTCGGGCAGGGGGCCGCAGGGGGCTCTCAGCATTTT. Translated, it gives CASSLGQGAAGGSQHF.

The J gene is TRBJ1-3, the V gene TRBV21-1; the table's D call of TRBD1 was not tested on the DNA. TRBV21-1 is marked as a pseudogene. The CDR3 covers 19 residues. CDR3 bases: TGTGCCAGCAGCCAACGGGACAGGGGATTTGGAGTTTCTGGAAACACCATATATTTT. Translation gives CASSQRDRGFGVSGNTIYF.

The sample holds one count of this clone. The chain joins TRBV20-1 to TRBJ2-5; 12 nucleotides agree with TRBD2. Per the germline V gene, CDR1 is DFQATT and CDR2 is SNEGSKA (reference sequence). This CDR3 is built from 14 residues. V gave up 3 bases and J gave up 5 bases; unmatched junction bases: 4. CDR3 region: CSASLAGGVETQYF. The CDR3 DNA reads as TGCAGTGCTAGTCTAGCGGGGGGGGTCGAGACCCAGTACTTC.

J is TRBJ1-1 and V is TRBV19; 8 nucleotides match TRBD1. The CDR3 is made up of 15 amino acids. Trimming removed 4 bases from V and 5 bases from J; junction bases left unmatched: 9. Germline loops: CDR1 LNHDA, CDR2 SQIVND (reference sequence). CDR3 in DNA: TGTGCCAGTAGTAGACGGACAGGGTTGGGGACTGAAGCTTTCTTT. Protein sequence: CASSRRTGLGTEAFF.

The CDR3 sequence: CASRGQGESYGYTF. The CDR3 bases are TGTGCCAGCAGGGGACAGGGAGAAAGCTATGGCTACACCTTC. The J gene is TRBJ1-2, the V gene TRBV6-5; 9 nucleotides match TRBD1. After removal of 6 bases from V and 4 bases from J, the junction contained 6 bases not matched to a gene. This CDR3 is built from 14 residues. Per the germline V gene, CDR1 is MNHEY and CDR2 is SVGAGI.

V is TRBV9 and J is TRBJ1-3; D may be TRBD1 (6 bases). Germline-derived CDR1 and CDR2 are SGDLS and YYNGEE. V gave up 0 bases and J gave up 0 bases, with 10 bases separating them. The CDR3 spans 16 residues. CDR3 region: CASSVARTDSGNTIYF. The CDR3 bases are TGTGCCAGCAGCGTAGCTCGGACAGACTCTGGAAACACCATATATTTT. Combining the CDR3 with reference TRBV9 and TRBJ1-3 gives the whole variable domain DSGVTQTPKHLITATGQRVTLRCSPRSGDLSVYWYQQSLDQGLQFLIQYYNGEERAKGNILERFSAQQFPDLHSELNLSSLELGDSALYFCASSVARTDSGNTIYFGEGSWLTVV.

The rearrangement joins TRBV30 to TRBJ1-2, with 8 nucleotides matching TRBD1. This CDR3 is 12 amino acids long. Per the germline V gene, CDR1 is GTSNPN and CDR2 is SVGIG (reference sequence). Losses at the gene ends were 4 bases for V and 7 bases for J; bases not matched to a gene: 5. CDR3 in amino acids: CAWKPDRAGYTF. The DNA for the CDR3 is TGTGCCTGGAAGCCGGACAGGGCTGGCTACACCTTC.

V and J are TRBV4-1 and TRBJ2-7, with a weak D call TRBD2 (6 bases). CDR3 length: 14 residues. Per the germline V gene, CDR1 is MGHRA and CDR2 is YSYEKL. V lost 1 base and J lost 4, with 11 bases in between. The CDR3 DNA is TGCGCCAGCAGCCAAGTAGCGGAGGGTTACGAGCAGTACTTC. Protein product: CASSQVAEGYEQYF.

This clone appeared once. The chain carries TRBV6-5 and TRBJ1-1; 10 nucleotides agree with TRBD1. CDR3 length equals 15 residues. J lost 0 bases, V lost 8 bases, and 6 bases had no gene match. CDR1 is MNHEY, CDR2 SVGAGI, per germline. The CDR3 DNA reads as TGTGCCAGCGGGAGACAGGGGGCCTTGAACACTGAAGCTTTCTTT. Protein product: CASGRQGALNTEAFF.

In its sample, this clone was seen once. The chain combines TRBV13 with TRBJ1-3; D uncertain. The CDR3 length is 15 residues. CDR1 is PRHDT and CDR2 is FYEKMQ in the germline V gene (reference sequence). Trimming shortened V by 0 bases and J by 0 bases, and 6 bases separated the two germline ends. Here the CDR3 DNA reads TGTGCCAGCAGCTTAGGACAGAACTCTGGAAACACCATATATTTT. As protein: CASSLGQNSGNTIYF.

This clone was detected once. The chain combines TRBV6-5 with TRBJ1-4; 7 bases agree with TRBD1. Germline V gives CDR1 MNHEY, CDR2 SVGAGI. V shed 7 bases, J shed 5 bases, and the junction held 7 bases outside the gene matches. The CDR3 runs 14 residues. The CDR3 region has the DNA TGTGCCAGCAAGACAGGGATCTACAATGAAAAACTGTTTTTT. It encodes CASKTGIYNEKLFF.

The rearrangement links TRBV15 to TRBJ1-3; 9 positions agree with TRBD1. The CDR3 covers 18 residues. From germline, CDR1 is LNHNV and CDR2 YYDKDF (reference sequence). After removal of 2 bases from V and 0 bases from J, the junction contained 8 bases not matched to a gene. The CDR3 protein is CATSRFSRDRASGNTIYF. For the CDR3, the DNA is TGTGCCACCAGCAGATTCTCCCGGGACAGGGCCTCTGGAAACACCATATATTTT.

This clone was seen once. This chain joins TRBV9 and TRBJ2-2, with TRBD2 matching over 10 bases. Trimming took 4 bases from V and 1 from J; bases not matched to a gene: 4. This CDR3 spans 16 amino acids. CDR1 and CDR2 (germline): SGDLS, YYNGEE. The CDR3 coding sequence is TGTGCCAGCAGCCCCCGGACTAGCGGGAACACCGGGGAGCTGTTTTTT. Translation: CASSPRTSGNTGELFF.

V gene TRBV19 combines with J gene TRBJ1-2, with D possibly being TRBD1 (5 bases). V lost 6 bases and J lost 0, with 11 bases in between. Germline lookup yields CDR1 LNHDA and CDR2 SQIVND (reference sequence). The CDR3 extends over 14 amino acids. Here the CDR3 DNA reads TGTGCCAGTAGCGCGGGGCCTGCTAACTATGGCTACACCTTC. As protein: CASSAGPANYGYTF.

The V call is TRBV7-9, the J call TRBJ1-5, with 8 bases matching TRBD1. The junction had 3 bases not matched to a gene; V was cut back by 5 bases and J by 3 bases. Germline CDR1 reads SEHNR; CDR2 reads FQNEAQ (reference sequence). CDR3 length: 14 residues. CDR3 residues: CASSRTGNNQPQHF. The CDR3 DNA reads TGTGCCAGCAGCCGGACAGGGAACAATCAGCCCCAGCATTTT.

The V and J genes are TRBV27 and TRBJ1-1, with D perhaps matching TRBD1 (6 bases). With 5 bases removed from V and 3 bases from J, the gap between germline ends came to 16 bases. Germline V lookup: CDR1 MNHEY, CDR2 SMNVEV (reference sequence). This CDR3 comprises 15 residues. As DNA, the CDR3 is TGTGCCAGCAGTCAAGAGACAGGACTGGACACTGAAGCTTTCTTT. Its translation: CASSQETGLDTEAFF.

This clone was observed once. This sequence joins TRBV29-1 and TRBJ2-1; 11 bases map to TRBD1. The CDR3 runs 12 residues. Germline V gene data show CDR1 as SQVTM and CDR2 as ANQGSEA. CDR3 bases: TGCAGGGGACAGGGGGCCTACAATGAGCAGTTCTTC. Amino acids: CRGQGAYNEQFF.

The chain has TRBV4-1 and TRBJ2-5, with TRBD2 as a possible D gene (5 bases). The CDR3 runs 16 residues. V was cut by 1 base and J by 5 bases, with 17 bases left in between. The germline CDR1 and CDR2 sequences are MGHRA and YSYEKL. The CDR3 spells CASSQALYSGRETQYF. DNA for the CDR3: TGCGCCAGCAGCCAAGCCTTATACTCGGGAAGGGAGACCCAGTACTTC.

This chain uses TRBV5-1 with TRBJ1-1, with a tentative D call TRBD1 (6 bases). The V end lost 3 bases, the J end lost 0 bases, and 12 bases lay between the germline ends. This CDR3 comprises 15 residues. Germline V CDR1 and CDR2: SGHRS, YFSETQ. The DNA of the CDR3 is TGCGCCAGCAGCTCACTACAGGGTTTGAACACTGAAGCTTTCTTT. This encodes CASSSLQGLNTEAFF. The full variable domain, its missing parts supplied by reference TRBV5-1 and TRBJ1-1, is KAGVTQTPRYLIKTRGQQVTLSCSPISGHRSVSWYQQTPGQGLQFLFEYFSETQRNKGNFPGRFSGRQFSNSRSEMNVSTLELGDSALYLCASSSLQGLNTEAFFGQGTRLTVV.

The V and J genes are TRBV13 and TRBJ2-1, with 10 bases identical to TRBD1. Germline V CDR1 and CDR2: PRHDT, FYEKMQ (reference sequence). The CDR3 covers 17 residues. The junction had 10 bases not matched to a gene; V was cut back by 6 bases and J by 2 bases. CDR3: CASSLRGTGATYNEQFF. CDR3 in DNA: TGTGCCAGCAGTCTTCGAGGGACAGGGGCTACCTACAATGAGCAGTTCTTC.

The V call is TRBV5-1, the J call TRBJ1-2; D unclear. The germline V gene has CDR1 SGHRS and CDR2 YFSETQ. The CDR3 runs 14 residues. V shed 0 bases and J shed 7 bases, with 13 bases lying between them. The CDR3 reads CASSLEVARGGYTF. CDR3 DNA: TGCGCCAGCAGCTTGGAAGTGGCTCGCGGTGGCTACACCTTC.

A note on this clone: A junction end diverges from the germline sequence, so it may reflect a read error. This chain links TRBV2 with TRBJ1-4; D unresolved. The CDR3 extends over 13 amino acids. Germline V CDR1 and CDR2: SNHLY, FYNNEI. The CDR3 DNA is TGTGCCAGCATTGAAGGTATCAGAGAAAAACTGTTTTTT. Amino acid sequence: CASIEGIREKLFF.

This clone appeared a few times. The rearrangement joins TRBV12-3 or TRBV12-4 to TRBJ2-7; perhaps TRBD1 as D (6 bases). V was pared by 7 bases and J by 5 bases, with 15 bases between. The CDR3 runs to 13 residues. The CDR3 sequence: CASTRWGPDEQYF. The DNA of the CDR3 is TGTGCCAGCACCAGATGGGGGCCCGACGAGCAGTACTTC.

This chain joins TRBV11-2 and TRBJ1-5; D call uncertain. Germline V gives CDR1 SGHAT, CDR2 FQNNGV. This CDR3 is built from 13 residues. Trimming removed 5 bases at V and 0 bases at J, with 5 bases between. As DNA, the CDR3 is TGTGCCAGCAGCGTCGGTAGCAATCAGCCCCAGCATTTT. Translating gives CASSVGSNQPQHF.

The V and J genes are TRBV5-1 and TRBJ2-5; 7 bases match TRBD2. This CDR3 is built from 17 residues. With V trimmed by 5 bases and J by 2 bases, 15 bases remained unmatched. Germline loops: CDR1 SGHRS, CDR2 YFSETQ. CDR3 in amino acids: CASRIPNRGVGQETQYF. CDR3 bases: TGCGCCAGCAGAATCCCCAATCGGGGGGTTGGTCAAGAGACCCAGTACTTC.

This chain joins TRBV9 and TRBJ1-3; no clear D gene. This CDR3 has 16 amino acids. From germline, CDR1 is SGDLS and CDR2 YYNGEE. Trimming shortened V by 2 bases and J by 0 bases, and 12 bases separated the two germline ends. The CDR3 reads CASSVMGRPSGNTIYF. DNA of the CDR3: TGTGCCAGCAGCGTGATGGGCAGGCCCTCTGGAAACACCATATATTTT.

The rearrangement links TRBV6-5 to TRBJ2-5; 8 bases agree with TRBD1. Per germline, CDR1 MNHEY and CDR2 SVGAGI. The CDR3 sequence is 14 residues long. CDR3 amino acids: CAIRRHRGQETQYF. DNA for the CDR3: TGTGCGATAAGGAGACACAGGGGGCAAGAGACCCAGTACTTC.